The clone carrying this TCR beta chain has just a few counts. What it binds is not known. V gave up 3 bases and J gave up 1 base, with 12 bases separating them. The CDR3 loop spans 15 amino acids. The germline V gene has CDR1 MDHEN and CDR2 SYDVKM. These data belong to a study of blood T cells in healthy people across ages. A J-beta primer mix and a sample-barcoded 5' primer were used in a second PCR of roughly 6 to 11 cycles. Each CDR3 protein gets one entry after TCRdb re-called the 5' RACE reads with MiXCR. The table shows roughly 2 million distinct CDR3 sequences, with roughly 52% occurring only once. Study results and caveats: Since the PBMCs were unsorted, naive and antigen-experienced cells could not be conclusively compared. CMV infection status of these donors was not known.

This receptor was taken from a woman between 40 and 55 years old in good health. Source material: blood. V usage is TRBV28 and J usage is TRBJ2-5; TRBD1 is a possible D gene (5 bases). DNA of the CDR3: TGTGCCAGCAGTTTCATGCCTGACAGCCAAGAGACCCAGTACTTC. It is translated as CASSFMPDSQETQYF.